Described below is a single TCR beta chain sequence and its context. The antigen remains unidentified. The table came from immunoSEQ multiplex PCR; TCRdb's copy has only in-frame clones and leaves some out. The sample consists of 100,000 to 150,000 clones, approximately 91% of them appearing once. The data are from a study of T cell responses to AZD1222 COVID-19 vaccine. Overall study findings and caveats: Donors were chiefly white British, with a greater number of females, and clonal diversity was perhaps underestimated.

CDR1 and CDR2 from the germline V gene are MNHEY and SVGAGI. The CDR3 length is 14 residues. V was clipped by 6 bases and J by 5 bases, with 13 bases between them. The sequence was collected from an adult in good health. The source material was peripheral blood, sampled on day 0 of AZD1222 vaccination. This chain uses TRBV6-5 with TRBJ2-2; D gene uncertain. The CDR3: CASRRAPRTGELFF. CDR3 coding DNA: TGTGCCAGCAGAAGGGCCCCCAGGACCGGGGAGCTGTTTTTT.